One T cell receptor (beta chain) is described in this entry. The record originates from a study of monozygotic twins with cystic fibrosis. This CDR3 comprises 13 residues. V was trimmed by 1 base and J by 5 bases, leaving 6 bases between them. In germline, CDR1 is SGHRS, CDR2 YFSETQ. Sequencing was performed with immunoSEQ multiplex PCR; in TCRdb, only in-frame clones are kept and a portion is missing. The sample holds over 30,000 clones, about nine tenths seen once. The sequence was obtained from a boy aged 2-15 years with cystic fibrosis. The sample was blood. J is TRBJ2-2 and V is TRBV5-1, with D unresolved. CDR3 sequence reads: CASSLRFTGELFF. CDR3 DNA: TGCGCCAGCAGCTTGAGGTTTACCGGGGAGCTGTTTTTT.